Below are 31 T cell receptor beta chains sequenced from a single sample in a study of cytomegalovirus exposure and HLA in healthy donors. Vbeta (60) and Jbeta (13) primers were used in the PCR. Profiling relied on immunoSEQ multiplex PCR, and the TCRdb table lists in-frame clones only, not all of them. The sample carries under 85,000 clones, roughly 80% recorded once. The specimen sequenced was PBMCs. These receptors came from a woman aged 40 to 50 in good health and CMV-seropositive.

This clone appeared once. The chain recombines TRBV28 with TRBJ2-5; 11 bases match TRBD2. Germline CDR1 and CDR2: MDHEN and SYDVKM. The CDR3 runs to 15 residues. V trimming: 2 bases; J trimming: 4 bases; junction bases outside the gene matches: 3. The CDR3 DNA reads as TGTGCCAGCAGTTTAACTCTAGCGGGGGGAGAGACCCAGTACTTC. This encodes CASSLTLAGGETQYF.

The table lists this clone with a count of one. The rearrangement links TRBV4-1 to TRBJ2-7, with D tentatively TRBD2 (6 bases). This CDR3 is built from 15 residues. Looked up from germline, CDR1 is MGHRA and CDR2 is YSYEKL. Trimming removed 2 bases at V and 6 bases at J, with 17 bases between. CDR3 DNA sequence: TGCGCCAGCAGCCAACGTGGCGGGAAAGACTTCGAGCAGTACTTC. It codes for CASSQRGGKDFEQYF.

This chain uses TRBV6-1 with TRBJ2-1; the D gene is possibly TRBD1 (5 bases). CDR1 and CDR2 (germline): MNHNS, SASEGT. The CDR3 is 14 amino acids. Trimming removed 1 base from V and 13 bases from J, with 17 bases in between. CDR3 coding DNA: TGTGCCAGCAGTGAAGTACGATTCCGGCAGGGCCAGTTCTTC. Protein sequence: CASSEVRFRQGQFF.

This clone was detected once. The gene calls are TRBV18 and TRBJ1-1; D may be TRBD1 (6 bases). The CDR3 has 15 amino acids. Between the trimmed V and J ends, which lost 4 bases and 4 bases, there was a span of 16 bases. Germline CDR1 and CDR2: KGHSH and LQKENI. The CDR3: CASSLEIRGTTEAFF. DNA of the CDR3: TGTGCCAGCTCACTGGAAATAAGGGGGACCACTGAAGCTTTCTTT. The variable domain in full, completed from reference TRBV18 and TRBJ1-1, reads NAGVMQNPRHLVRRRGQEARLRCSPMKGHSHVYWYRQLPEEGLKFMVYLQKENIIDESGMPKERFSAEFPKEGPSILRIQQVVRGDSAAYFCASSLEIRGTTEAFFGQGTRLTVV.

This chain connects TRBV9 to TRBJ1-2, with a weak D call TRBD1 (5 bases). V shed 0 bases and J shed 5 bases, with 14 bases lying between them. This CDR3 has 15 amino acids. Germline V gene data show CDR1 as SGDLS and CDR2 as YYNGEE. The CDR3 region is CASSVGGQSVYGYTF. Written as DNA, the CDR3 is TGTGCCAGCAGCGTAGGTGGACAAAGCGTTTATGGCTACACCTTC.

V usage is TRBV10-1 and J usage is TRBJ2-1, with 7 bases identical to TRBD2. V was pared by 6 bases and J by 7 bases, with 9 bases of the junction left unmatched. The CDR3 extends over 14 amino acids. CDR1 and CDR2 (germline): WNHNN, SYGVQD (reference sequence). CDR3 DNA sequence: TGCGCCAGCAGGGTATGCGGGAGTATAAATGAGCAGTTCTTC. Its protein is CASRVCGSINEQFF.

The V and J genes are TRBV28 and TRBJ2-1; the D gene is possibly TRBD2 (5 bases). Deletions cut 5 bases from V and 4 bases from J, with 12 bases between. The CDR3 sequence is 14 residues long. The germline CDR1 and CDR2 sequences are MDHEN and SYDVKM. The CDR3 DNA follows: TGTGCCAGCAGTCCCCGGACTGAATACAATGAGCAGTTCTTC. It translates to CASSPRTEYNEQFF.

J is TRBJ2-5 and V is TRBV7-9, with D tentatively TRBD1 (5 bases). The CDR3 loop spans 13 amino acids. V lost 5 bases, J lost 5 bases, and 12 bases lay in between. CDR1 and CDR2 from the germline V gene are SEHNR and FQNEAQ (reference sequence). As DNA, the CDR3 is TGTGCCAGCAGCCAGCCAGGGTACGAGACCCAGTACTTC. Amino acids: CASSQPGYETQYF.

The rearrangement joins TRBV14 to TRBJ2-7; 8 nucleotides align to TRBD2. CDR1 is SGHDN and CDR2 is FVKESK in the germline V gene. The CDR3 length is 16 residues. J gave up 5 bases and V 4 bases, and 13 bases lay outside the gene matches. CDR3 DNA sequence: TGTGCCAGCAGCCCCAGGCCTACTAGCGGAAAGAACGAGCAGTACTTC. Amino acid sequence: CASSPRPTSGKNEQYF. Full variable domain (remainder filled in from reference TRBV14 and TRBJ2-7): EAGVTQFPSHSVIEKGQTVTLRCDPISGHDNLYWYRRVMGKEIKFLLHFVKESKQDESGMPNNRFLAERTGGTYSTLKVQPAELEDSGVYFCASSPRPTSGKNEQYFGPGTRLTVT.

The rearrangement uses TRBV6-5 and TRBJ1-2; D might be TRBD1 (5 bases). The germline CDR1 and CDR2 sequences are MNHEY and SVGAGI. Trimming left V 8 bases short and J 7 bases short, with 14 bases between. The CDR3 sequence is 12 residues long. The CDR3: CASGRQGFGYTF. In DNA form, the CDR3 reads TGTGCCAGCGGACGCCAGGGATTTGGCTACACCTTC.

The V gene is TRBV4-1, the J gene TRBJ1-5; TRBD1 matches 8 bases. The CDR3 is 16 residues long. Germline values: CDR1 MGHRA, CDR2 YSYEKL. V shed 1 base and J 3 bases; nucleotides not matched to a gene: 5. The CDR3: CASSQAGQGYNQPQHF. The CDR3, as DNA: TGCGCCAGCAGCCAAGCCGGACAGGGCTACAATCAGCCCCAGCATTTT.

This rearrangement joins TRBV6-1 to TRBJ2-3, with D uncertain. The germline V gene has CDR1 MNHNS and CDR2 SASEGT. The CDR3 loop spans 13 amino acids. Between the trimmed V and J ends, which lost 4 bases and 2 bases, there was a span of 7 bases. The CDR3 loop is CASSGQITDTQYF. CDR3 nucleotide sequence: TGTGCCAGCAGTGGACAAATCACAGATACGCAGTATTTT.

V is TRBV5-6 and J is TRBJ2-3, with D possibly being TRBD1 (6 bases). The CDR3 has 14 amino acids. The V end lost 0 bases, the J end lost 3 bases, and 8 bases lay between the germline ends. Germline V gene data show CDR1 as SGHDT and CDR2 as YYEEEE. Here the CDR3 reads CASSLVDRTDTQYF. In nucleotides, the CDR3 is TGTGCCAGCAGCTTGGTTGACAGGACAGATACGCAGTATTTT.

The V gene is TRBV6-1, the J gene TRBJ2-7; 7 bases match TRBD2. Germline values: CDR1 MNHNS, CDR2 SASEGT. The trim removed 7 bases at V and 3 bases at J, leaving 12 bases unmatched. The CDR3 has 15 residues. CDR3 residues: CASIGDGLVLYEQYF. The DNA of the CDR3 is TGTGCCAGCATAGGAGATGGACTAGTCCTCTACGAGCAGTACTTC.

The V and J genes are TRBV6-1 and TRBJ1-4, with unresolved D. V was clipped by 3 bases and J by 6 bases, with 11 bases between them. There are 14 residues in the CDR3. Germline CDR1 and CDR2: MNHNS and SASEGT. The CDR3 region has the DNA TGTGCCAGCAGTGATGGCCCTTTGGATGAAAAACTGTTTTTT. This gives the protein CASSDGPLDEKLFF.

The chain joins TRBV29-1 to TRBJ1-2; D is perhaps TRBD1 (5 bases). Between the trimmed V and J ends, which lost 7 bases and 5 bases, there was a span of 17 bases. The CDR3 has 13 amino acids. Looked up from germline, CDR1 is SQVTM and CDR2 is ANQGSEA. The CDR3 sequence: CSGGGGDGYGYTF. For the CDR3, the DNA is TGCAGCGGCGGCGGGGGGGACGGATATGGCTACACCTTC.

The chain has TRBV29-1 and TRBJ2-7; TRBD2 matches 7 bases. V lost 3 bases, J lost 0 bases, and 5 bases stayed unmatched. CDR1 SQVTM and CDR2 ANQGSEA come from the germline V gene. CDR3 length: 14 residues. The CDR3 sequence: CSVDERGSSYEQYF. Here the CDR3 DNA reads TGCAGCGTTGACGAGCGGGGCAGCTCCTACGAGCAGTACTTC.

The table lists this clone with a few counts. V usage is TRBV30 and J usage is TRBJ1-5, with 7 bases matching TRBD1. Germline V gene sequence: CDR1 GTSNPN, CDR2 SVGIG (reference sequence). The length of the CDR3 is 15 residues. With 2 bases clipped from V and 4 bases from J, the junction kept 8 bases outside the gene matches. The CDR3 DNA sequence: TGTGCCTGGAGTAAGAGACAGGGACCAAATCAGCCCCAGCATTTT. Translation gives CAWSKRQGPNQPQHF.

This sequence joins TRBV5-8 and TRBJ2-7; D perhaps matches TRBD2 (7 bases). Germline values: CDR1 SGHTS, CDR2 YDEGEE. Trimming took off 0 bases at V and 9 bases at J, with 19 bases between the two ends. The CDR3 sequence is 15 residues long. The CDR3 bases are TGTGCCAGCAGCTTGGGGGGGGGCGGATTTGCCCCGCAGTACTTC. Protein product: CASSLGGGGFAPQYF.

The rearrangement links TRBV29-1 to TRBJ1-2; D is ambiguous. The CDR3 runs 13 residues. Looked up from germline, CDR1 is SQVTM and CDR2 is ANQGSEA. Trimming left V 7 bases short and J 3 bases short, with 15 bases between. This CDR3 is CSARTMSDYGYTF. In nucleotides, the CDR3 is TGCAGCGCCCGCACTATGAGCGACTATGGCTACACCTTC. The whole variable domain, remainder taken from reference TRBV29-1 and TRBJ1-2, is SAVISQKPSRDICQRGTSLTIQCQVDSQVTMMFWYRQQPGQSLTLIATANQGSEATYESGFVIDKFPISRPNLTFSTLTVSNMSPEDSSIYLCSARTMSDYGYTFGSGTRLTVV.

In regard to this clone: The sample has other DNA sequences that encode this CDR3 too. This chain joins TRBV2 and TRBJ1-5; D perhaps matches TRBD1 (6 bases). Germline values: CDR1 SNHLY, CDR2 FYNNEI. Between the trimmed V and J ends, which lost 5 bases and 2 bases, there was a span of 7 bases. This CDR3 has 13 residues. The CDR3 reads CASSRQGNQPQHF. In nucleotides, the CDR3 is TGTGCCAGCAGTAGACAGGGCAATCAGCCCCAGCATTTT.

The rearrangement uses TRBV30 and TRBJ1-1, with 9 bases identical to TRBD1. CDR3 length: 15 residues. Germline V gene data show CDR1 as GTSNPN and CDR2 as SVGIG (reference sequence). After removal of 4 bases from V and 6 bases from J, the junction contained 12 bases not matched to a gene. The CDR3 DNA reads TGTGCCTGGATAAACTCCGGGACAGGGCGTCCTGAAGCTTTCTTT. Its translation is CAWINSGTGRPEAFF.

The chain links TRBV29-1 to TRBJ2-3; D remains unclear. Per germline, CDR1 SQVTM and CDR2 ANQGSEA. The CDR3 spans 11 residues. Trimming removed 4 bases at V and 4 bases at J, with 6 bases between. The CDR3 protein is CSVVMSDTQYF. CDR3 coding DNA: TGCAGCGTTGTTATGTCAGATACGCAGTATTTT.

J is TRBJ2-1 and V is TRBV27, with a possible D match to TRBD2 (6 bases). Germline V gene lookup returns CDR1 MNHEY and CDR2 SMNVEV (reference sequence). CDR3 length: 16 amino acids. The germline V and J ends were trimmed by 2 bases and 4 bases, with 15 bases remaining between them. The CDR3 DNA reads TGTGCCAGCAGTTTAGGTCTTGCGGGGAGGTACAATGAGCAGTTCTTC. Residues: CASSLGLAGRYNEQFF.

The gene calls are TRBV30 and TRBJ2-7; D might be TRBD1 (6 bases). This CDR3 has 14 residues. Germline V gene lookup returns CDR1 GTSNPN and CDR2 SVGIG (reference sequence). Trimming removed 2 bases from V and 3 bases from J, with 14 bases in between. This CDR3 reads CAWSFLGQLYEQYF. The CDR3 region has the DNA TGTGCCTGGAGTTTTCTAGGACAGCTCTACGAGCAGTACTTC.

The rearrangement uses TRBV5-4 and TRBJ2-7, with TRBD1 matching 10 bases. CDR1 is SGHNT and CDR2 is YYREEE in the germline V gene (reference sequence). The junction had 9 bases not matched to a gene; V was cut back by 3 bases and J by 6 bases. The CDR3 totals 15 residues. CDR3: CASSWGGQGTGEQYF. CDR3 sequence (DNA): TGTGCCAGCAGCTGGGGGGGACAGGGGACAGGCGAGCAGTACTTC.

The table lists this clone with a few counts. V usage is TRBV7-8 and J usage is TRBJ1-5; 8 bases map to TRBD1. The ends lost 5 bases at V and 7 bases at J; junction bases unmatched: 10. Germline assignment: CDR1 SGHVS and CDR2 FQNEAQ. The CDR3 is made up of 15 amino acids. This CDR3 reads CASSRADRVGQPQHF. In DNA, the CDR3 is TGTGCCAGCAGCCGCGCGGACAGGGTCGGACAGCCCCAGCATTTT.

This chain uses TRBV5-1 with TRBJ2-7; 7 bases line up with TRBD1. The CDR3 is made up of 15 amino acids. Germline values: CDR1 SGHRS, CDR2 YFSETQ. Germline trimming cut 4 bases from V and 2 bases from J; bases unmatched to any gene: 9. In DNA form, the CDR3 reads TGCGCCAGCAGCGCGCACAGGGGCGGCACCTACGAGCAGTACTTC. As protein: CASSAHRGGTYEQYF.

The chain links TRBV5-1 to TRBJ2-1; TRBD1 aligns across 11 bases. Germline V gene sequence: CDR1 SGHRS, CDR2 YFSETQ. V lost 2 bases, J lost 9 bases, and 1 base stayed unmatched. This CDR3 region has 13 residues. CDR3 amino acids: CASSLGTGGEQFF. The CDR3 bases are TGCGCCAGCAGCTTAGGGACAGGGGGTGAGCAGTTCTTC.

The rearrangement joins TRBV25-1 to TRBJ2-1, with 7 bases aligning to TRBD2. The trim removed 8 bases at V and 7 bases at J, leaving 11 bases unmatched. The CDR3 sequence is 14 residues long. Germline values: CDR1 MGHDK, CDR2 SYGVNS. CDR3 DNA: TGTGCCAGCGGGGCAGGGAGGGGACTTAATGAGCAGTTCTTC. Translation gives CASGAGRGLNEQFF.

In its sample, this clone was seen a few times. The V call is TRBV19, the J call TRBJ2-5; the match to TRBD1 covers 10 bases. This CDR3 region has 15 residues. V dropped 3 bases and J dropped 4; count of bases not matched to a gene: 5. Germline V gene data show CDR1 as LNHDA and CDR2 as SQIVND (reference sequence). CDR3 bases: TGTGCCAGTAGTATGGGGACAGGGGTAGGAGAGACCCAGTACTTC. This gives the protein CASSMGTGVGETQYF.